A single sample gave rise to the 31 T cell receptor beta chains below, sequenced in a study of control samples from healthy donors and cancer patients. Produced via immunoSEQ multiplex PCR; TCRdb's table is partial and in-frame only. The data show roughly 88,000 clones, around 81% seen once. What was sequenced was blood. The source of these receptors is a man younger than 45 in good health.

The CDR3 DNA is TGCAGCGTTGAAGCTTACCAAGAGACCCAGTACTTC. It is translated as CSVEAYQETQYF. This rearrangement joins TRBV29-1 to TRBJ2-5; the D is unclear. Germline V gene lookup returns CDR1 SQVTM and CDR2 ANQGSEA. The CDR3 has 12 amino acids. V lost 1 base and J 0 bases, leaving 3 bases between the germline ends.

The CDR3 region is CASSLTSGDEQFF. The CDR3 DNA sequence: TGTGCCAGCAGCTTAACTTCGGGCGATGAGCAGTTCTTC. V usage is TRBV7-3 and J usage is TRBJ2-1; no clear D. This CDR3 is 13 amino acids long. Per germline, CDR1 SGHTA and CDR2 FQGTGA. V lost 0 bases and J lost 8, with 8 bases in between.

With respect to this clone: The same CDR3 is also encoded by other DNA sequences in this sample. V gene TRBV30 combines with J gene TRBJ2-3; D is possibly TRBD1 (6 bases). In germline, CDR1 is GTSNPN, CDR2 SVGIG (reference sequence). This CDR3 has 12 residues. The V and J ends lost 0 bases and 6 bases respectively, with 7 bases between them. The CDR3 DNA follows: TGTGCCTGGAGTGTAACAGGGGATACGCAGTATTTT. Translation: CAWSVTGDTQYF.

This clone was seen only once. The CDR3 spells CASSPGGETQYF. CDR3 nucleotides: TGTGCCAGCAGCCCAGGAGGAGAGACCCAGTACTTC. The gene calls are TRBV3-1 (or the pseudogene TRBV3-2) and TRBJ2-5; perhaps TRBD2 as D (5 bases). V was cut by 4 bases and J by 4 bases, with 7 bases left in between. CDR3 length: 12 residues. Germline loops: CDR1 LGHDT, CDR2 YNNKEL (reference sequence).

The rearrangement uses TRBV5-1 and TRBJ2-3; D might be TRBD1 (6 bases). The germline V and J ends were trimmed by 4 bases and 6 bases, with 21 bases remaining between them. Germline CDR1 reads SGHRS; CDR2 reads YFSETQ. CDR3 length equals 16 residues. This CDR3 reads CASSRTGYPAQDTQYF. The CDR3 DNA sequence: TGCGCCAGCAGCCGCACAGGGTACCCGGCCCAGGATACGCAGTATTTT.

This clone came up a few times. J is TRBJ2-7 and V is TRBV6-5; the D gene is possibly TRBD1 (6 bases). CDR1 is MNHEY, CDR2 SVGAGI, per germline. The ends were cut back, 5 bases at V and 0 bases at J, with 14 bases in the middle. This CDR3 has 15 amino acids. The CDR3 DNA is TGTGCCAGCAGTCCGCGACAGGCCTACTCCTACGAGCAGTACTTC. Protein sequence: CASSPRQAYSYEQYF.

This chain connects TRBV7-8 to TRBJ2-7, with 7 bases lining up with TRBD1. Germline V lookup: CDR1 SGHVS, CDR2 FQNEAQ. Germline trimming cut 7 bases from V and 1 base from J; bases unmatched to any gene: 7. The CDR3 runs to 14 residues. In nucleotides, the CDR3 is TGTGCCAGCAAGGCACGGGGACAGTCCTACGAGCAGTACTTC. Its protein is CASKARGQSYEQYF.

This clone was seen more than once but under ten times. The rearrangement uses TRBV19 and TRBJ1-6; a weak D match, TRBD1 (5 bases). Germline assignment: CDR1 LNHDA and CDR2 SQIVND (reference sequence). The CDR3 length is 15 residues. The germline V and J ends were trimmed by 3 bases and 9 bases, with 15 bases remaining between them. This CDR3 is CASSISGGSRSPLHF. Written as DNA, the CDR3 is TGTGCCAGTAGTATCTCCGGGGGATCGCGTTCACCCCTCCACTTT.

This clone was observed a handful of times. This rearrangement joins TRBV19 to TRBJ1-5, with D tentatively TRBD1 (6 bases). V was cut by 4 bases and J by 0 bases, with 10 bases left in between. The CDR3 runs to 15 residues. Germline assignment: CDR1 LNHDA and CDR2 SQIVND (reference sequence). This CDR3 reads CASSSGQHSNQPQHF. For the CDR3, the DNA is TGTGCCAGTAGTAGCGGACAGCATAGCAATCAGCCCCAGCATTTT.

This clone is a singleton in its sample. This rearrangement joins TRBV12-3 or TRBV12-4 to TRBJ1-2, with D perhaps TRBD1 (5 bases). The CDR3 covers 13 residues. Trimming removed 6 bases from V and 8 bases from J, with 16 bases in between. CDR3 bases: TGTGCCAGCAGCGTCTTTCAGGGAGGAGGCTACACCTTC. Amino acid sequence: CASSVFQGGGYTF.

The chain recombines TRBV11-1 with TRBJ2-2; TRBD2 aligns across 8 bases. The germline V gene has CDR1 SGHAT and CDR2 FQDESV (reference sequence). After removal of 5 bases from V and 1 base from J, the junction contained 6 bases not matched to a gene. The CDR3 length is 16 residues. The CDR3 DNA is TGTGCCAGCAGCCCTCGGGGGGGGCTGAACACCGGGGAGCTGTTTTTT. Encoded protein: CASSPRGGLNTGELFF. Using reference TRBV11-1 and TRBJ2-2 for the parts outside the CDR3, the full variable domain is EAEVAQSPRYKITEKSQAVAFWCDPISGHATLYWYRQILGQGPELLVQFQDESVVDDSQLPKDRFSAERLKGVDSTLKIQPAELGDSAMYLCASSPRGGLNTGELFFGEGSRLTVL.

The chain couples TRBV19 to TRBJ2-3; possibly TRBD2 for D (6 bases). This CDR3 has 14 residues. CDR1 is LNHDA, CDR2 SQIVND, per germline (reference sequence). The ends were cut back, 5 bases at V and 0 bases at J, with 9 bases in the middle. CDR3 sequence (DNA): TGTGCCAGTAGTTCCAGCGGGAGCACAGATACGCAGTATTTT. Amino acids: CASSSSGSTDTQYF.

The J gene is TRBJ1-1, the V gene TRBV12-3 or TRBV12-4, with D uncertain. V was cut by 5 bases and J by 0 bases, with 7 bases left in between. There are 13 residues in the CDR3. The CDR3 loop is CASSLTMNTEAFF. DNA for the CDR3: TGTGCCAGCAGTCTGACGATGAACACTGAAGCTTTCTTT.

The V call is TRBV5-4, the J call TRBJ1-1; D unclear. V lost 4 bases and J lost 1, with 8 bases in between. The CDR3 length is 13 residues. Germline V gene lookup returns CDR1 SGHNT and CDR2 YYREEE (reference sequence). The CDR3 DNA follows: TGTGCCAGCAGCCCATGGACGAACACTGAAGCTTTCTTT. This sequence encodes CASSPWTNTEAFF.

The CDR3 spells CASSGGSRDTQYF. CDR3 DNA sequence: TGTGCCAGCAGCGGGGGGTCCCGGGATACGCAGTATTTT. J is TRBJ2-3 and V is TRBV9, with D perhaps assigned TRBD1 or TRBD2 (5 bases each). V lost 3 bases to trimming and J lost 6 bases, with 11 bases between them. Per germline, CDR1 SGDLS and CDR2 YYNGEE. This CDR3 region has 13 residues.

This chain joins TRBV5-1 and TRBJ2-3, with 8 positions matching TRBD2. J was trimmed by 5 bases and V by 4 bases; bases with no gene match: 6. Germline CDR1 is SGHRS and CDR2 is YFSETQ. This CDR3 comprises 14 residues. The DNA for the CDR3 is TGCGCCAGCAGCCCGGGACTAGTGGGAGATACGCAGTATTTT. Translating it yields CASSPGLVGDTQYF.

As regards this clone: Other DNA sequences in this specimen translate into the identical CDR3. V usage is TRBV19 and J usage is TRBJ2-3; D gene unclear. The germline gives CDR1 LNHDA, CDR2 SQIVND (reference sequence). V dropped 0 bases and J dropped 4 bases, with 5 bases sitting between them. This CDR3 has 13 amino acids. For the CDR3, the DNA is TGTGCCAGTAGTATAGAGTCCCCAGATACGCAGTATTTT. It codes for CASSIESPDTQYF.

This chain connects TRBV7-8 to TRBJ1-2, with a tentative D call TRBD1 (5 bases). Trimming pared 5 bases from V and 0 bases from J, leaving 16 bases between. CDR1 SGHVS and CDR2 FQNEAQ come from the germline V gene. This CDR3 contains 16 residues. CDR3 residues: CASSAGGVPSNYGYTF. The CDR3 DNA reads TGTGCCAGCAGCGCAGGAGGGGTCCCCTCTAACTATGGCTACACCTTC.

The chain recombines TRBV10-3 with TRBJ2-7; no clear D gene. There are 13 residues in the CDR3. V lost 8 bases, J lost 0 bases, and 11 bases lay in between. Germline V gene data show CDR1 as ENHRY and CDR2 as SYGVKD. The DNA for the CDR3 is TGTGCCATCGCATCTGGGAACTCCTACGAGCAGTACTTC. It yields the protein CAIASGNSYEQYF.

This clone was found once. V is TRBV28 and J is TRBJ2-3, with D possibly matching TRBD2 (6 bases). Looked up from germline, CDR1 is MDHEN and CDR2 is SYDVKM. The CDR3 sequence is 15 residues long. Trimming shortened V by 3 bases and J by 3 bases, and 13 bases separated the two germline ends. The CDR3: CASSFAGIGTDTQYF. The CDR3, as DNA: TGTGCCAGCAGTTTTGCGGGGATCGGAACAGATACGCAGTATTTT.

The chain links TRBV7-9 to TRBJ2-1, with 7 bases that match TRBD2. The CDR3 runs to 15 residues. The J segment lost 6 bases and the V segment lost 1 base, leaving 6 bases of the junction unmatched. Germline V gives CDR1 SEHNR, CDR2 FQNEAQ (reference sequence). CDR3 protein: CASSLGVAGLNEQFF. The CDR3 DNA follows: TGTGCCAGCAGCTTAGGGGTAGCGGGTCTCAATGAGCAGTTCTTC.

The genes are TRBV7-2 and TRBJ2-2; D is unclear. The germline gives CDR1 SGHTA, CDR2 FQGNSA. CDR3 length: 14 amino acids. The ends were cut back, 4 bases at V and 5 bases at J, with 11 bases in the middle. This chain's CDR3 is CASSSPRMTGELFF. CDR3 sequence (DNA): TGTGCCAGCAGCTCGCCTAGGATGACCGGGGAGCTGTTTTTT. The complete variable domain, with remaining parts taken from reference TRBV7-2 and TRBJ2-2, reads GAGVSQSPSNKVTEKGKDVELRCDPISGHTALYWYRQSLGQGLEFLIYFQGNSAPDKSGLPSDRFSAERTGGSVSTLTIQRTQQEDSAVYLCASSSPRMTGELFFGEGSRLTVL.

This clone was counted only a few times. The junction does not match germline at one end; this may be a read error. This rearrangement joins TRBV3-1 (or the pseudogene TRBV3-2) to TRBJ1-5; 7 positions agree with TRBD1. The CDR3 runs 15 residues. The germline CDR1 and CDR2 sequences are LGHDT and YNNKEL (reference sequence). This chain's CDR3 is CASSQVPGGKQPQHF. The CDR3 nucleotides are TGTGCCAGCAGTCAAGTTCCAGGGGGAAAGCAGCCCCAGCATTTT.

The V and J genes are TRBV11-2 and TRBJ2-7; D perhaps matches TRBD1 (6 bases). Per germline, CDR1 SGHAT and CDR2 FQNNGV. Between the trimmed V and J ends, which lost 1 base and 1 base, there was a span of 14 bases. The CDR3 sequence is 16 residues long. CDR3 region: CASSLVEGGRSYEQYF. The CDR3 DNA sequence: TGTGCCAGCAGCTTAGTGGAAGGGGGTCGGTCCTACGAGCAGTACTTC.

This chain links TRBV5-8 with TRBJ2-1; 10 bases match TRBD2. This CDR3 region has 16 residues. CDR1 SGHTS and CDR2 YDEGEE come from the germline V gene. V dropped 5 bases and J dropped 6; count of bases not matched to a gene: 11. CDR3 sequence: CASSPRLAGYSNEQFF. For the CDR3, the DNA is TGTGCCAGCAGTCCTCGACTAGCGGGTTATTCCAATGAGCAGTTCTTC.

The J gene is TRBJ2-3, the V gene TRBV2; D uncertain. Germline lookup yields CDR1 SNHLY and CDR2 FYNNEI. V gave up 1 base and J gave up 5 bases, with 7 bases separating them. CDR3 length equals 13 residues. The chain's CDR3 is CASSEGMLDTQYF. CDR3 DNA sequence: TGTGCCAGCAGTGAAGGGATGCTAGATACGCAGTATTTT.

This clone is a singleton in its sample. The genes are TRBV5-1 and TRBJ2-5, with 11 bases lining up with TRBD1. The CDR3 totals 16 residues. Germline CDR1 is SGHRS and CDR2 is YFSETQ. V lost 0 bases to trimming and J lost 5 bases; unmatched junction nucleotides: 6. The CDR3 region has the DNA TGCGCCAGCAGCTTGGGGACAGGGGGCTCGGGGGAGACCCAGTACTTC. Protein: CASSLGTGGSGETQYF. The full variable domain, with the rest looked up from reference TRBV5-1 and TRBJ2-5, is KAGVTQTPRYLIKTRGQQVTLSCSPISGHRSVSWYQQTPGQGLQFLFEYFSETQRNKGNFPGRFSGRQFSNSRSEMNVSTLELGDSALYLCASSLGTGGSGETQYFGPGTRLLVL.

A single count supports this clone. The DNA of the CDR3 is TGTGCCAGCAGCTTAATGGCCGGGAACACTGAAGCTTTCTTT. This sequence encodes CASSLMAGNTEAFF. This chain uses TRBV7-3 with TRBJ1-1; D gene unclear. This CDR3 is 14 amino acids long. V gave up 1 base and J gave up 1 base, with 7 bases separating them. Germline CDR1 and CDR2: SGHTA and FQGTGA.

The genes are TRBV6-5 and TRBJ2-2; D gene unclear. CDR3 length: 11 residues. V lost 10 bases, J lost 9 bases, and 12 bases lay in between. Germline values: CDR1 MNHEY, CDR2 SVGAGI. The DNA for the CDR3 is TGTGCCACCTACGTTGGTAGGGAGCTGTTTTTT. It codes for CATYVGRELFF.

This clone was found a few times. The rearrangement links TRBV6-6 to TRBJ2-5; 11 bases are a match to TRBD2. CDR1 is MNHNY, CDR2 SVGAGI, per germline (reference sequence). With 4 bases clipped from V and 3 bases from J, the junction kept 1 base outside the gene matches. This CDR3 contains 14 residues. CDR3 amino acids: CASSLGLAEETQYF. CDR3 nucleotides: TGTGCCAGCAGTTTGGGACTAGCGGAAGAGACCCAGTACTTC.

The V gene is TRBV5-4, the J gene TRBJ1-5, with D perhaps TRBD1 (5 bases). This CDR3 is 13 amino acids long. V was pared by 3 bases and J by 7 bases, with 11 bases between. CDR1 is SGHNT and CDR2 is YYREEE in the germline V gene (reference sequence). This CDR3 reads CASSWMGRQPQHF. CDR3 DNA: TGTGCCAGCAGCTGGATGGGGCGGCAGCCCCAGCATTTT.